This passage covers 12 T cell receptor beta chains from one sample sequenced in a study of T cells in lung cancer brain metastases. Using immunoSEQ multiplex PCR, the repertoire was profiled, and TCRdb retains in-frame clones only, with some absent. The sample holds more than 1,000 clones, roughly 86% seen once. Sequencing was done on a sample of tumor tissue from a brain metastasis. These receptor sequences come from a man in his 70s with non-small cell lung cancer that had spread to the brain.

The chain carries TRBV28 and TRBJ1-2; a weak D match, TRBD1 (6 bases). Germline V gene sequence: CDR1 MDHEN, CDR2 SYDVKM. V was clipped by 7 bases and J by 0 bases, with 12 bases between them. The CDR3 has 14 residues. The CDR3 bases are TGTGCCAGCACCAGGGGATGGTCTAACTATGGCTACACCTTC. Its translation is CASTRGWSNYGYTF.

This clone has just a few counts. The chain links TRBV13 to TRBJ1-1; 8 nucleotides agree with TRBD1. The CDR3 length is 15 residues. Germline V gives CDR1 PRHDT, CDR2 FYEKMQ (reference sequence). V shed 1 base, J shed 3 bases, and the junction held 4 bases outside the gene matches. CDR3 residues: CASSLAQGAHTEAFF. The DNA for the CDR3 is TGTGCCAGCAGCTTAGCTCAGGGGGCACACACTGAAGCTTTCTTT.

The chain couples TRBV19 to TRBJ2-7, with TRBD1 as a possible D gene (5 bases). The CDR3 has 12 amino acids. The germline CDR1 and CDR2 sequences are LNHDA and SQIVND (reference sequence). V was cut by 4 bases and J by 7 bases, with 11 bases left in between. DNA of the CDR3: TGTGCCAGTAGTACCGCAGGGTGGGAGCAGTACTTC. This translates into CASSTAGWEQYF.

J is TRBJ1-5 and V is TRBV6-6; 7 bases line up with TRBD1. Losses at the gene ends were 7 bases for V and 5 bases for J; bases not matched to a gene: 8. Germline assignment: CDR1 MNHNY and CDR2 SVGAGI (reference sequence). The CDR3 is 14 residues long. DNA of the CDR3: TGTGCCAGCAAACCGACAGGGCGGTATCAGCCCCAGCATTTT. Translation gives CASKPTGRYQPQHF.

The chain carries TRBV7-9 and TRBJ2-2, with D unclear. Trimming left V 3 bases short and J 6 bases short, with 11 bases between. The length of the CDR3 is 14 residues. CDR1 is SEHNR, CDR2 FQNEAQ, per germline (reference sequence). The chain's CDR3 is CASSLSIRAGELFF. CDR3 DNA sequence: TGTGCCAGCAGCTTGAGCATCCGGGCCGGGGAGCTGTTTTTT.

V and J are TRBV5-1 and TRBJ2-3; D is undetermined. The length of the CDR3 is 13 residues. Germline V CDR1 and CDR2: SGHRS, YFSETQ. The V end was cut by 3 bases, the J end by 5 bases, with 10 bases between. The CDR3 DNA follows: TGCGCCAGCAGCTCCCTGATACGAGATACGCAGTATTTT. Translating it yields CASSSLIRDTQYF.

This chain uses TRBV30 with TRBJ2-1; TRBD1 agrees at 12 bases. The CDR3 is made up of 17 amino acids. V shed 3 bases and J 7 bases; nucleotides not matched to a gene: 13. CDR1 and CDR2 (germline): GTSNPN, SVGIG (reference sequence). CDR3 loop: CAWSPPVWGQGANEQFF. The CDR3, as DNA: TGTGCCTGGAGCCCCCCCGTCTGGGGACAGGGGGCAAATGAGCAGTTCTTC.

The rearrangement joins TRBV7-9 to TRBJ1-1, with D unclear. With 2 bases removed from V and 1 base from J, the gap between germline ends came to 14 bases. Germline V gene lookup returns CDR1 SEHNR and CDR2 FQNEAQ (reference sequence). The CDR3 length is 16 residues. The DNA for the CDR3 is TGTGCCAGCAGCTTAACTCTCGTTGTCAGGAACACTGAAGCTTTCTTT. As protein: CASSLTLVVRNTEAFF.

The chain joins TRBV7-9 to TRBJ2-5; D ambiguous. The CDR3 is 13 residues long. Trimming took off 3 bases at V and 2 bases at J, with 7 bases between the two ends. From germline, CDR1 is SEHNR and CDR2 FQNEAQ (reference sequence). CDR3 sequence: CASSFMTQETQYF. The DNA for the CDR3 is TGTGCCAGCAGCTTCATGACTCAAGAGACCCAGTACTTC. The full variable domain, completed using reference TRBV7-9 and TRBJ2-5, is DTGVSQNPRHKITKRGQNVTFRCDPISEHNRLYWYRQTLGQGPEFLTYFQNEAQLEKSRLLSDRFSAERPKGSFSTLEIQRTEQGDSAMYLCASSFMTQETQYFGPGTRLLVL.

The chain recombines TRBV6-1 with TRBJ2-1; D tentatively fits TRBD1 or TRBD2 (6 bases each). In germline, CDR1 is MNHNS, CDR2 SASEGT. The V gene lost 4 bases and the J gene lost 7 bases, with 20 bases spanning the gap. This CDR3 has 16 amino acids. CDR3 nucleotide sequence: TGTGCCAGCAGTGCCATCAACAGGGCCCGGGGGAATGAGCAGTTCTTC. Its protein is CASSAINRARGNEQFF.

The chain links TRBV5-6 to TRBJ1-1, with D maybe TRBD1 (5 bases). CDR1 is SGHDT and CDR2 is YYEEEE in the germline V gene. The CDR3 is made up of 11 amino acids. The ends were cut back, 6 bases at V and 4 bases at J, with 7 bases in the middle. CDR3 loop: CASMGVTEAFF. CDR3 coding DNA: TGTGCCAGCATGGGGGTCACTGAAGCTTTCTTT.

The gene calls are TRBV28 and TRBJ1-5, with unresolved D. This CDR3 contains 14 residues. V was shortened by 6 bases and J by 4 bases, with 13 bases between the two germline ends. Germline CDR1 reads MDHEN; CDR2 reads SYDVKM. The DNA of the CDR3 is TGTGCCAGCAGCCCGTGGCGGCCGAATCAGCCCCAGCATTTT. Translation: CASSPWRPNQPQHF.